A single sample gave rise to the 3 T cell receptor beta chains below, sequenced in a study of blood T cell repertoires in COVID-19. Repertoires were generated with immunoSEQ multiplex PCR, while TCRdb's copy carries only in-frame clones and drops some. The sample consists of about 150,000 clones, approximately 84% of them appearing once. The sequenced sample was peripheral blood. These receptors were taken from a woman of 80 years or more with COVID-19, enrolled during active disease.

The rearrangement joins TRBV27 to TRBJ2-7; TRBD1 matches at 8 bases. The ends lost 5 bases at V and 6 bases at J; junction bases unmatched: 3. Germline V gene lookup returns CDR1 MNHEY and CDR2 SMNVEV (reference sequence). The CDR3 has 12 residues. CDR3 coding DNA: TGTGCCAGCAGTGACAGGGGTCTCGAGCAGTACTTC. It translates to CASSDRGLEQYF.

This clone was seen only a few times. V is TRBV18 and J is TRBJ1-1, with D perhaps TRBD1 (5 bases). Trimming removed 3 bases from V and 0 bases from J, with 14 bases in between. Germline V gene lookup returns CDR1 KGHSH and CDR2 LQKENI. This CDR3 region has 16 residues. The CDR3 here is CASSPLDPGLNTEAFF. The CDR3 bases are TGTGCCAGCTCACCCTTAGATCCAGGGTTGAACACTGAAGCTTTCTTT.

The CDR3: CASSLRGTKTYGYTF. In DNA form, the CDR3 reads TGTGCCAGCAGCTTGAGAGGAACTAAAACCTATGGCTACACCTTC. The chain couples TRBV5-4 to TRBJ1-2; D ambiguous. CDR1 and CDR2 from the germline V gene are SGHNT and YYREEE (reference sequence). The CDR3 has 15 amino acids. The ends were cut back, 1 base at V and 4 bases at J, with 14 bases in the middle.